These 13 T cell receptor beta chains were all obtained from the same sample, sequenced in a study of blood T cell repertoires in COVID-19. Here immunoSEQ multiplex PCR was the method, and the copy in TCRdb shows in-frame clones only, minus some. This repertoire shows more than 70,000 clones, about 86% found once; its top ten account for 1.2%. Sequenced input: peripheral blood. The receptors originated from a man older than 75 with active or convalescent COVID-19.

The chain employs TRBV4-2 and TRBJ2-2, with TRBD1 as a possible D gene (6 bases). The CDR3 is made up of 16 amino acids. V lost 0 bases and J lost 4, with 12 bases in between. CDR1 is LGHNA, CDR2 YNFKEQ, per germline. CDR3 amino acids: CASSQDDRSITGELFF. In DNA, the CDR3 is TGTGCCAGCAGCCAAGATGACAGGTCAATCACCGGGGAGCTGTTTTTT.

The chain is built from TRBV5-1 and TRBJ2-3; TRBD2 matches 13 bases. Per the germline V gene, CDR1 is SGHRS and CDR2 is YFSETQ. The CDR3 runs 16 residues. J lost 4 bases, V lost 4 bases, and 6 bases had no gene match. The CDR3 is CASSMGLAGSSDTQYF. The CDR3 region has the DNA TGCGCCAGCAGCATGGGACTAGCGGGATCTTCAGATACGCAGTATTTT.

The chain is built from TRBV6-5 and TRBJ1-5; no reliable D call. CDR1 and CDR2 (germline): MNHEY, SVGAGI. The CDR3 length is 14 residues. V lost 6 bases to trimming and J lost 6 bases, with 15 bases between them. The CDR3 reads CASSLRRAGQPQHF. CDR3 DNA: TGTGCCAGCAGCCTACGGCGGGCGGGTCAGCCCCAGCATTTT.

J is TRBJ1-6 and V is TRBV9, with D possibly matching TRBD1 (5 bases). The CDR3 consists of 15 residues. Deletions cut 0 bases from V and 7 bases from J, with 11 bases between. Germline loops: CDR1 SGDLS, CDR2 YYNGEE. The CDR3 nucleotides read TGTGCCAGCAGCGTAGGACAGTCTGGCAATTCACCCCTCCACTTT. Its translation: CASSVGQSGNSPLHF.

J is TRBJ2-2 and V is TRBV9; TRBD2 is a possible D gene (6 bases). Trimming cost V 4 bases and J 5 bases, with 9 bases left between them. Germline loops: CDR1 SGDLS, CDR2 YYNGEE. The CDR3 contains 13 residues. As DNA, the CDR3 is TGTGCCAGCAGCCTCGGGGGTACCGGGGAGCTGTTTTTT. Translated: CASSLGGTGELFF.

V gene TRBV24-1 combines with J gene TRBJ2-5; 9 nucleotides line up with TRBD2. Germline CDR1 is KGHDR and CDR2 is SFDVKD. The junction had 6 bases not matched to a gene; V was cut back by 5 bases and J by 3 bases. CDR3 length: 15 residues. CDR3 sequence: CATSGPGLAEETQYF. The CDR3 bases are TGTGCCACCAGTGGGCCGGGACTAGCAGAAGAGACCCAGTACTTC.

The chain joins TRBV6-5 to TRBJ1-3, with D unresolved. This CDR3 contains 16 residues. The germline V and J ends were trimmed by 0 bases and 1 base, with 10 bases remaining between them. Germline values: CDR1 MNHEY, CDR2 SVGAGI. Here the CDR3 reads CASSYSSLISGNTIYF. The DNA for the CDR3 is TGTGCCAGCAGTTACTCGTCCCTAATATCTGGAAACACCATATATTTT.

This clone was detected only once. The J gene is TRBJ1-1, the V gene TRBV6-5, with 8 bases matching TRBD1. The CDR3 has 12 amino acids. Germline CDR1 and CDR2: MNHEY and SVGAGI. The V and J ends lost 6 bases and 8 bases, in that order; junction bases with no gene match: 5. The CDR3 DNA sequence: TGTGCCAGCAGCCCAAGGACAGGGGAAGCTTTCTTT. Translating gives CASSPRTGEAFF.

The gene calls are TRBV2 and TRBJ1-6; TRBD1 is a possible D gene (6 bases). With 6 bases removed from V and 10 bases from J, the gap between germline ends came to 16 bases. The CDR3 is 14 amino acids. CDR1 and CDR2 (germline): SNHLY, FYNNEI. CDR3 sequence reads: CASRNRVWESPLHF. The CDR3 DNA follows: TGTGCCAGCAGGAACAGGGTTTGGGAATCACCCCTCCACTTT.

This clone was observed a few times. The J gene is TRBJ2-1, the V gene TRBV10-3; possible D gene TRBD1, 6 bases. V gave up 5 bases and J gave up 2 bases, with 16 bases separating them. Germline-derived CDR1 and CDR2 are ENHRY and SYGVKD. CDR3 length: 16 residues. CDR3 bases: TGTGCCATCAGTACGGCCGGGACACAAGCCTACAATGAGCAGTTCTTC. It is translated as CAISTAGTQAYNEQFF.

Regarding this clone: The sample carries other DNA sequences with the same CDR3. The chain has TRBV12-3 or TRBV12-4 and TRBJ1-1, with no clear D. This CDR3 comprises 12 residues. V lost 2 bases to trimming and J lost 5 bases, with 6 bases between them. The CDR3 sequence: CASSLSRTEAFF. The CDR3 nucleotides are TGTGCCAGCAGTTTATCCCGTACTGAAGCTTTCTTT.

This chain joins TRBV5-6 and TRBJ2-3; the match to TRBD2 covers 7 bases. There are 14 residues in the CDR3. Looked up from germline, CDR1 is SGHDT and CDR2 is YYEEEE. Losses at the gene ends were 2 bases for V and 4 bases for J; bases not matched to a gene: 4. CDR3 sequence (DNA): TGTGCCAGCAGCTTTAATGCGGGAGCAGATACGCAGTATTTT. Translated, it gives CASSFNAGADTQYF.

This chain's CDR3 is CASSPPGQGGSIQYF. Written as DNA, the CDR3 is TGTGCCAGCAGCCCACCGGGACAGGGAGGGAGCATTCAGTACTTC. The rearrangement joins TRBV21-1 to TRBJ2-4; the table's D call of TRBD1 was not tested on the DNA. TRBV21-1 is given as a pseudogene. This CDR3 contains 15 residues.